This T cell receptor beta chain derives from a study of T cell clonotyping in hematopoietic cell transplantation. Study-level information: Pretransplant recipient samples were taken after cytoreduction.

The data were produced by immunoSEQ multiplex PCR, yet TCRdb's version contains in-frame clones alone and is incomplete. The sample contains about 5,400 clones, approximately 81% of which appear only once. From germline, CDR1 is MNHNS and CDR2 SASEGT. The V gene end was trimmed by 8 bases and the J gene end by 0 bases; junction bases not matched to a gene: 6. There are 14 residues in the CDR3. Study-wide findings and caveats: At the given depth, recipient repertoires were over 95% de novo clonotypes. Recipient TCR diversity dropped after transplant; expanded clonotypes rose from day 30 to 180.

As for this clone: The target antigen is unknown.

Documented time point: recipient sample about 28 days before transplant, after cytoreduction. The source is a man in his fifties or sixties with acute myeloid leukemia. Some clones in this sample may be carry-over from other donors' samples. Sample: peripheral blood mononuclear cells, taken before stem cell transplant. The genes are TRBV6-1 and TRBJ2-7; 8 bases are a match to TRBD1. This chain's CDR3 is CASGGTGGSYEQYF. CDR3 nucleotide sequence: TGTGCCAGCGGAGGGACAGGAGGCTCCTACGAGCAGTACTTC.